Presented here are 14 T cell receptor beta chains from one specimen sequenced in a study of T cell responses to AZD1222 COVID-19 vaccine. Only in-frame clones appear in the TCRdb table, and some are missing; sequencing was by immunoSEQ multiplex PCR. This sample lists more than 110,000 clones; its ten largest clones have around 2.4%. The sample taken for sequencing was peripheral blood. These receptors were obtained from an adult in good health.

CDR3 in DNA: TGTGCCATCAGTGTTATGCTCGGGGGGACAGACCCCAAAGACTATGGCTACACCTTC. Amino acids: CAISVMLGGTDPKDYGYTF. J is TRBJ1-2 and V is TRBV10-3; 7 bases match TRBD1. Germline V gene data show CDR1 as ENHRY and CDR2 as SYGVKD. This CDR3 has 19 amino acids. Trimming at V came to 4 bases and at J to 3 bases, leaving 20 bases not matched to a gene.

The chain has TRBV4-1 and TRBJ2-3; TRBD2 is a possible D gene (7 bases). The V and J ends lost 1 base and 3 bases respectively, with 14 bases between them. CDR1 and CDR2 from the germline V gene are MGHRA and YSYEKL. The CDR3 covers 16 residues. This chain's CDR3 is CASSQGWGGRTDTQYF. DNA for the CDR3: TGCGCCAGCAGCCAAGGTTGGGGGGGGCGGACAGATACGCAGTATTTT.

The rearrangement joins TRBV4-1 to TRBJ2-2; 9 nucleotides line up with TRBD2. Germline loops: CDR1 MGHRA, CDR2 YSYEKL. Trimming removed 1 base from V and 7 bases from J; junction bases left unmatched: 10. The CDR3 extends over 17 amino acids. CDR3: CASSQAPGGGAIGELFF. The CDR3 bases are TGCGCCAGCAGCCAAGCCCCCGGCGGGGGGGCCATCGGGGAGCTGTTTTTT.

V gene TRBV18 combines with J gene TRBJ2-2; 9 nucleotides match TRBD2. Germline CDR1 reads KGHSH; CDR2 reads LQKENI. The CDR3 loop spans 19 amino acids. V trimming: 5 bases; J trimming: 0 bases; junction bases outside the gene matches: 13. This CDR3 is CASSSLRGGAYANTGELFF. CDR3 DNA: TGTGCCAGCTCAAGCCTCCGCGGGGGGGCCTATGCGAACACCGGGGAGCTGTTTTTT.

The chain uses TRBV6-6 and TRBJ1-5, with 10 bases lining up with TRBD1. Per the germline V gene, CDR1 is MNHNY and CDR2 is SVGAGI (reference sequence). CDR3 size: 12 residues. V lost 10 bases, J lost 5 bases, and 2 bases stayed unmatched. The CDR3 DNA reads as TGTGCCACCGGGACAGGGGATCAGCCCCAGCATTTT. Amino acids: CATGTGDQPQHF.

The chain joins TRBV7-3 to TRBJ2-2, with 10 bases aligning to TRBD2. Trimming cost V 2 bases and J 2 bases; bases outside gene matches: 2. CDR3 length equals 16 residues. Germline V CDR1 and CDR2: SGHTA, FQGTGA. As DNA, the CDR3 is TGTGCCAGCAGCTTAGGGACTAGCGCCAACACCGGGGAGCTGTTTTTT. Translating gives CASSLGTSANTGELFF.

V is TRBV5-8 and J is TRBJ2-7; possible D gene TRBD2, 7 bases. V was trimmed by 2 bases and J by 10 bases, leaving 13 bases between them. Germline CDR1 is SGHTS and CDR2 is YDEGEE. The length of the CDR3 is 12 residues. This CDR3 reads CASSLQGGAQYF. The CDR3 nucleotides read TGTGCCAGCAGCTTACAGGGAGGGGCTCAGTACTTC.

The gene calls are TRBV10-2 and TRBJ2-5; no clear D gene. V shed 5 bases and J shed 5 bases, with 9 bases lying between them. The CDR3 contains 12 residues. Germline loops: CDR1 WSHSY, CDR2 SAAADI. Here the CDR3 reads CASSYSKETQYF. CDR3 DNA: TGCGCCAGCAGTTATTCTAAGGAGACCCAGTACTTC.

The chain has TRBV3-1 (or the pseudogene TRBV3-2) and TRBJ1-6, with 9 bases fitting TRBD1. CDR1 is LGHDT, CDR2 YNNKEL, per germline (reference sequence). V trimming: 0 bases; J trimming: 7 bases; junction bases outside the gene matches: 10. The CDR3 has 18 residues. CDR3 sequence reads: CASSQDSSRDRENSPLHF. The CDR3 DNA follows: TGTGCCAGCAGCCAAGATTCGAGCAGGGACAGGGAGAATTCACCCCTCCACTTT.

This chain joins TRBV7-3 and TRBJ1-3, with 8 bases aligning to TRBD1. CDR1 SGHTA and CDR2 FQGTGA come from the germline V gene. Trimming took 8 bases from V and 0 from J; bases not matched to a gene: 3. The length of the CDR3 is 14 residues. The CDR3 loop is CASGQGFSGNTIYF. CDR3 DNA sequence: TGTGCCAGCGGACAGGGATTCTCTGGAAACACCATATATTTT.

J is TRBJ1-2 and V is TRBV28, with TRBD1 identical over 8 bases. Looked up from germline, CDR1 is MDHEN and CDR2 is SYDVKM. V lost 2 bases, J lost 5 bases, and 4 bases stayed unmatched. The CDR3 has 14 residues. The CDR3 loop reads CASSLIQGAYGYTF. Written as DNA, the CDR3 is TGTGCCAGCAGTTTAATTCAGGGGGCATATGGCTACACCTTC.

The gene calls are TRBV6-2 or TRBV6-3 and TRBJ1-1; no clear D. Germline CDR1 reads MNHEY; CDR2 reads SVGEGT. The CDR3 contains 14 residues. Trimming took off 6 bases at V and 3 bases at J, with 14 bases between the two ends. Here the CDR3 reads CASSLDGRDTEAFF. In DNA, the CDR3 is TGTGCCAGCAGCCTTGACGGGCGGGACACTGAAGCTTTCTTT.

This rearrangement joins TRBV18 to TRBJ1-4, with 9 nucleotides matching TRBD1. The CDR3 totals 13 residues. Germline values: CDR1 KGHSH, CDR2 LQKENI. Trimming cost V 5 bases and J 7 bases; bases outside gene matches: 2. The CDR3 DNA reads TGTGCCAGCTCAGCGGGACAGGGTGAAAAACTGTTTTTT. Residues: CASSAGQGEKLFF.

V and J are TRBV5-1 and TRBJ2-1; 10 bases match TRBD2. Looked up from germline, CDR1 is SGHRS and CDR2 is YFSETQ. The CDR3 consists of 14 residues. V shed 4 bases, J shed 7 bases, and the junction held 5 bases outside the gene matches. CDR3 sequence (DNA): TGCGCCAGCAGCGCCGTAGCGGGGGGTAATGAGCAGTTCTTC. Residues: CASSAVAGGNEQFF.